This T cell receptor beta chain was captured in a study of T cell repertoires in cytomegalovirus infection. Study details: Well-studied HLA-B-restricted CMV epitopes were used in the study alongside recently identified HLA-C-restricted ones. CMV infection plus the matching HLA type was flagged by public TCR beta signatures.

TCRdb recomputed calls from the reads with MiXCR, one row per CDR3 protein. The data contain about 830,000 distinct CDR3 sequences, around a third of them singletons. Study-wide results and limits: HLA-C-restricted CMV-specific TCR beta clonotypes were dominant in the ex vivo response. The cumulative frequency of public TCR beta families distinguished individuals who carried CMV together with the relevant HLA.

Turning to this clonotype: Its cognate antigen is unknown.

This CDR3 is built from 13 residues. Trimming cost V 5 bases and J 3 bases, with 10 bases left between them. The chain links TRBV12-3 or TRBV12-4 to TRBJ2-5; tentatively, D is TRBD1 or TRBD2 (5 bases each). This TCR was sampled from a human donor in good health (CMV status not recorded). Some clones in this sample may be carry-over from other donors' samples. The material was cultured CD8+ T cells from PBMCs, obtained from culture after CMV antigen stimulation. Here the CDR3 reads CASSGTEEETQYF. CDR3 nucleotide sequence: TGTGCCAGCAGTGGGACGGAAGAAGAGACCCAGTACTTC.